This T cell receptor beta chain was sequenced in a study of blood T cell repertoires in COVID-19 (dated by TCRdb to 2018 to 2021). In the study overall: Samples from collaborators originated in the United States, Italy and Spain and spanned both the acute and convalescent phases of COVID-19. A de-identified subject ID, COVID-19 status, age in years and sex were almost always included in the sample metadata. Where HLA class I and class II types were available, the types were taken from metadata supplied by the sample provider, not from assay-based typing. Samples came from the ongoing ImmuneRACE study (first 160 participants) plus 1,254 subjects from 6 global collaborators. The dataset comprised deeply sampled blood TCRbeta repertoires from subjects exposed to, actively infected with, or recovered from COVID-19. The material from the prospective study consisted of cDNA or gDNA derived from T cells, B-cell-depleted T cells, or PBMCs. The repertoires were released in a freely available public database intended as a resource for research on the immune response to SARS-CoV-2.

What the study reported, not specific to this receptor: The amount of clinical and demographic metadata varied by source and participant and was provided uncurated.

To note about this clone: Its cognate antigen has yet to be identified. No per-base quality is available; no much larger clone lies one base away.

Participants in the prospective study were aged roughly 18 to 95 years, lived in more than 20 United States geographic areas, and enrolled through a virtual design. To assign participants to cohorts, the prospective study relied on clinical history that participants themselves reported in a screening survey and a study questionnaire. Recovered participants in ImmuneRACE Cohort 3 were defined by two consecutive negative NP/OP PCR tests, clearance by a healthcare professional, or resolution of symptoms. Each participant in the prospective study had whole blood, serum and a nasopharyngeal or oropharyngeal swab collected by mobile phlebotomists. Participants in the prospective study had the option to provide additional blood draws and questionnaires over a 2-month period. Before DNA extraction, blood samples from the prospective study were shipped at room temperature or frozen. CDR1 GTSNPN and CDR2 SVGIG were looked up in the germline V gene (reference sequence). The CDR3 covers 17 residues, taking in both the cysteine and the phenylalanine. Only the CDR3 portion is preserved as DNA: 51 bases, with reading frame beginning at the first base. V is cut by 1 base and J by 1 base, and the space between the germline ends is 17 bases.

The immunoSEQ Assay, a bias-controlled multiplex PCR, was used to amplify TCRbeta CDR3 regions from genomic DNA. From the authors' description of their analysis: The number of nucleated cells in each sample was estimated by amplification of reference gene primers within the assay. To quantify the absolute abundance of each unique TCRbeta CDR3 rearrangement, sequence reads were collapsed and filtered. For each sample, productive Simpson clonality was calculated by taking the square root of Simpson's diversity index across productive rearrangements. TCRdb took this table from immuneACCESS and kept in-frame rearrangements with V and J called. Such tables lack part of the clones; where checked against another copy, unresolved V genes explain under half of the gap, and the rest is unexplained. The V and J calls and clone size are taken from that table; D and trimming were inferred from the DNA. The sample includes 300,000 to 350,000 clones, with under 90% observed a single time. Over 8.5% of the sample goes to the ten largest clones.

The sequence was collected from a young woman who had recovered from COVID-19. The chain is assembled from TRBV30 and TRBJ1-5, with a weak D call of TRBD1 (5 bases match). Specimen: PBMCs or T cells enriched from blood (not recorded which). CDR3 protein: CAWSARLPQGSNQPQHF. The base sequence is TGTGCCTGGAGTGCGCGACTTCCTCAGGGAAGCAATCAGCCCCAGCATTTT.